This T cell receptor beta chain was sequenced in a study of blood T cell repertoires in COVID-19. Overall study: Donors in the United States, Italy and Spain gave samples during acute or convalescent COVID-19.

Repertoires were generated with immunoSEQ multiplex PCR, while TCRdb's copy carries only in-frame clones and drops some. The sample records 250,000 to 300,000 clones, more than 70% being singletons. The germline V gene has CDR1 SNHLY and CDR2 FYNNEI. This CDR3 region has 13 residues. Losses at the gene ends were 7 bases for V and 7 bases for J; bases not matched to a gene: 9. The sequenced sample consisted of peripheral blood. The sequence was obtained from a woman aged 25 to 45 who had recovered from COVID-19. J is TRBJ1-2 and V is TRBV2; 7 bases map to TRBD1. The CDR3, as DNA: TGTGCCAGCACCATAAGGGGGCTGGGTGGCTACACCTTC. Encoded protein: CASTIRGLGGYTF.